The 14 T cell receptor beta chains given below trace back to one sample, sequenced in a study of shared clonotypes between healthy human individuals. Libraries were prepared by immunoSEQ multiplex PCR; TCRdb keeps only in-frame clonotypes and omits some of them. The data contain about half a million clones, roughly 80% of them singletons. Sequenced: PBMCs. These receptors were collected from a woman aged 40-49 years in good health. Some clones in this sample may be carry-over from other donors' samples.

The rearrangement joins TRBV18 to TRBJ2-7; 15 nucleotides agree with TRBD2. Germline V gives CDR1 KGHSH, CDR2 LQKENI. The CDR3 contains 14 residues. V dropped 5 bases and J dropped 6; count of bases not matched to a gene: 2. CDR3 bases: TGTGCCAGCTCAACGGGACTAGCGGGAGGCGAGCAGTACTTC. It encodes CASSTGLAGGEQYF.

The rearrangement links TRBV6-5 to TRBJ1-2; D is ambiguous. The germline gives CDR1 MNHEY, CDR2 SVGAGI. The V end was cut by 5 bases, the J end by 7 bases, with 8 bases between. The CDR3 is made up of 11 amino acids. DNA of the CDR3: TGTGCCAGCAGTGCCAGCGGTGGCTACACCTTC. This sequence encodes CASSASGGYTF.

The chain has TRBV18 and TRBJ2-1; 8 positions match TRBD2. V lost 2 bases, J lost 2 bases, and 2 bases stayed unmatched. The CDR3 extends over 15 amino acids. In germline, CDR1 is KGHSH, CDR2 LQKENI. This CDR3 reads CASSPSGRTYNEQFF. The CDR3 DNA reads TGTGCCAGCTCACCAAGCGGGAGAACCTACAATGAGCAGTTCTTC.

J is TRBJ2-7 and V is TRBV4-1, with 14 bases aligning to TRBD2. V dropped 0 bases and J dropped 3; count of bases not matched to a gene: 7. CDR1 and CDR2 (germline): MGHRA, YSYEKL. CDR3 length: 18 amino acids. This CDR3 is CASSQDKGLAGEHYEQYF. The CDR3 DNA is TGCGCCAGCAGCCAAGATAAGGGACTAGCGGGAGAGCACTACGAGCAGTACTTC.

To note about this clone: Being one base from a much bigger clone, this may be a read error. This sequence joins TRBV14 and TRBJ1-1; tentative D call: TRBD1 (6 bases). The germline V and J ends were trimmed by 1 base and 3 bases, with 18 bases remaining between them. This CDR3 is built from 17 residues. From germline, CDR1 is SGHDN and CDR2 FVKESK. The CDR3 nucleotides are TGTGCCAGCAGCCAAGGCGGAGGGCGAGGGGGGGACACTGAAGCTTTCTTT. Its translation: CASSQGGGRGGDTEAFF.

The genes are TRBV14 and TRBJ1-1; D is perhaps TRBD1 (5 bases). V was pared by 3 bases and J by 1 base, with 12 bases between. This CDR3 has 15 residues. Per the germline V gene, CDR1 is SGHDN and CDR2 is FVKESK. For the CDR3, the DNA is TGTGCCAGCAGCCATCAAGGGACGTCGAACACTGAAGCTTTCTTT. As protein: CASSHQGTSNTEAFF.

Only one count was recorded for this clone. The CDR3 DNA reads as TGCAGCGTTGGTCAGGGGTACAATGAGCAGTTCTTC. This translates into CSVGQGYNEQFF. The gene calls are TRBV29-1 and TRBJ2-1; a possible D gene is TRBD1 (6 bases). Germline values: CDR1 SQVTM, CDR2 ANQGSEA. The CDR3 runs 12 residues. Trimming removed 4 bases from V and 4 bases from J, with 8 bases in between.

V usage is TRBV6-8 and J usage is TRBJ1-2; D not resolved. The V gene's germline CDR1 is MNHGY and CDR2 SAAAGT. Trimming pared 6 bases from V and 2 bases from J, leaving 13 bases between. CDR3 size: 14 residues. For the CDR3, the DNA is TGTGCCAGCAGGAGGCCATCGGCCAACTATGGCTACACCTTC. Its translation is CASRRPSANYGYTF.

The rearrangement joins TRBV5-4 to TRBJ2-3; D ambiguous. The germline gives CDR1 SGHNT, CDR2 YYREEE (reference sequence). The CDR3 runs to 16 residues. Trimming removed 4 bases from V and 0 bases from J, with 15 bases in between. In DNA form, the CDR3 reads TGTGCCAGCAGCCTCCTGACGTACACTAGCACAGATACGCAGTATTTT. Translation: CASSLLTYTSTDTQYF.

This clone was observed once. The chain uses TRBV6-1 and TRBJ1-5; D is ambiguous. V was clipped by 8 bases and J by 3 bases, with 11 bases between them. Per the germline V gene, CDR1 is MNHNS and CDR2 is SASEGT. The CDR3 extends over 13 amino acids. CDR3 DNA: TGTGCCAGCCAAGGAGGGTTCAATCAGCCCCAGCATTTT. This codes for CASQGGFNQPQHF.

CDR3 sequence: CASSRSGRGNEQFF. In DNA form, the CDR3 reads TGCGCCAGCAGTCGTTCGGGGAGGGGTAATGAGCAGTTCTTC. This sequence joins TRBV10-2 and TRBJ2-1; 7 bases fit TRBD2. V was clipped by 5 bases and J by 7 bases; unmatched bases: 8. Germline loops: CDR1 WSHSY, CDR2 SAAADI. The CDR3 loop spans 14 amino acids.

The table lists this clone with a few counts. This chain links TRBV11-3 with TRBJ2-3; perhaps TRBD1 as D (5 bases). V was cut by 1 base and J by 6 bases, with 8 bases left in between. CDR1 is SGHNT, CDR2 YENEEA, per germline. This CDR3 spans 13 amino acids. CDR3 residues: CASSLGGPDTQYF. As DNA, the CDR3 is TGTGCCAGCAGCTTAGGGGGCCCGGATACGCAGTATTTT.

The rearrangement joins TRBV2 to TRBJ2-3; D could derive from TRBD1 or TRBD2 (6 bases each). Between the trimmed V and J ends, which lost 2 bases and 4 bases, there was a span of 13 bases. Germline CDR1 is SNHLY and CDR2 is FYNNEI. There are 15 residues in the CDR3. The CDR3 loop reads CASSERSGGPDTQYF. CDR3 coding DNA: TGTGCCAGCAGTGAAAGGTCCGGGGGCCCAGATACGCAGTATTTT.

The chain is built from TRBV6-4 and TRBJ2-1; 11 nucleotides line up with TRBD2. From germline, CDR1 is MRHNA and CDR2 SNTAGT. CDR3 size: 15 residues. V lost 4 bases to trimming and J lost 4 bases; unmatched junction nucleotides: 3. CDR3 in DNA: TGTGCCAGCAGTGTAGCGGGAGGGGGTTACAATGAGCAGTTCTTC. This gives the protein CASSVAGGGYNEQFF.